The rows below give T cell receptor beta chains drawn from one sample of a study of cytomegalovirus exposure and HLA in healthy donors. Using immunoSEQ multiplex PCR, the repertoire was profiled, and TCRdb retains in-frame clones only, with some absent. The sample includes under 150,000 clones, about 86% seen only once; the top ten take about 2.8%. The sequenced sample consisted of PBMCs. Every receptor here comes from a man between 18 and 29 years old in good health and CMV-seronegative. CDR3s include the opening cysteine and the closing phenylalanine or tryptophan.

J gene	V gene	CDR3 protein
TRBJ2-1	TRBV30	CAWKWTSEHNEQFF
TRBJ2-6	TRBV18	CASSPRSIRTGPNISGANVLTF
TRBJ2-2	TRBV6-1	CASRGTGGPLGELFF
TRBJ2-1	TRBV5-5	CASSLVLNEQFF
TRBJ2-3	TRBV5-6	CASLLGGRSTDTQYF
TRBJ2-7	TRBV27	CASQPKPGTGLPLLYF
TRBJ1-1	TRBV4-1	CASSHREGQGTEAFF
TRBJ1-1	TRBV4-2	CASSQVAGALVGTEAFF
TRBJ1-1	TRBV7-9	CASSLQANTEAFF
TRBJ1-1	TRBV6-5	CASVGRENTEAFF
TRBJ2-1	TRBV5-4	CASSLAASVALDEQFF
TRBJ1-3	TRBV6-5	CASRKGGSSGNTIYF
TRBJ1-4	TRBV4-1	CASSQERTHGPGGFTNEKLFF
TRBJ1-5	TRBV7-9	CASSPSLEGQPQHF
TRBJ1-1	TRBV4-1	CASSQVSGGSPEAFF
TRBJ2-3	TRBV4-2	CASSQLFPSSTDTQYF
TRBJ2-1	TRBV2	CASSFRDFWFF
TRBJ2-3	TRBV11-2	CASSQGTSSGTDTQYF
TRBJ2-3	TRBV6-4	CASSPSGGATDTQYF
TRBJ2-7	TRBV28	CASSPGGGKYYEQYF
TRBJ2-3	TRBV28	CASSPTSGSPDTQYF
TRBJ1-5	TRBV15	CATSRPHGGAVNQPQHF
TRBJ1-1	TRBV18	CASSPGGQVNTEAFF
TRBJ1-3	TRBV28	CASSPNPFSGNTIYF
TRBJ2-1	TRBV5-1	CASRYSDNEQFF
TRBJ2-3	TRBV9	CASSVGSGSNTDTQYF
TRBJ1-1	TRBV9	CASSADRMNTEAFF
TRBJ2-7	TRBV29-1	CSVEGSGQVGEQYF
TRBJ2-1	TRBV29-1	CSVERIGEQFF
TRBJ2-1	TRBV28	CASSLGGTGTHEQFF
TRBJ1-4	TRBV7-9	CASTPGPQGGEKLFF
TRBJ2-2	TRBV5-1	CASSSIPTGVGTGELFF
TRBJ2-4	TRBV4-1	CASSQPLNKNIQYF
TRBJ2-1	TRBV9	CASSRQGAGNEQFF
TRBJ1-1	TRBV6-6	CASSPPSTEAFF
TRBJ1-1	TRBV14	CASSGQGNTEAFF
TRBJ2-7	TRBV19	CASSMGQGGSYEQYF
TRBJ1-5	TRBV30	CAWSSGYQPQHF
TRBJ2-2	TRBV10-1	CASTGGGTGELFF
TRBJ2-7	TRBV18	CASSPVAAENSYEQYF
TRBJ2-7	TRBV6-1	CASSHRLAGYEQYF
TRBJ1-5	TRBV11-2	CASSLGITGGSNQPQHF
TRBJ1-5	TRBV7-2	CASSVAPGRDRGHRNQPQHF
TRBJ2-7	TRBV28	CASSSTGTHEQYF
TRBJ2-2	TRBV11-2	CASSQRQGRTGELFF
TRBJ1-2	TRBV29-1	CSVEGRGRDYGYTF
TRBJ2-5	TRBV19	CASSIVAGETQYF
TRBJ2-1	TRBV27	CASSSRVHSSYNEQFF
TRBJ2-7	TRBV6-6	CASSPPDRGSYEQYF
TRBJ2-1	TRBV15	CATSSVAGEYNEQFF
TRBJ1-5	TRBV7-9	CASSNWEGNQPQHF
TRBJ2-5	TRBV6-5	CASRRGSQETQYF
TRBJ2-7	TRBV10-2	CASKKQGYEQYF
TRBJ2-7	TRBV28	CASSATGNYYEQYF